This TCR beta chain was documented in a study of shared clonotypes between healthy human individuals. Assay runs were performed at deep level. Clones were read by immunoSEQ multiplex PCR, and TCRdb kept only the in-frame ones, dropping some. The data show hundreds of thousands of clones, about 91% seen once. It was CD45RO-negative cells, positively selected for CCR7, that made up naive CD8 cells, with terminally differentiated effector memory CD45RA+ cells excluded. V shed 3 bases, J shed 6 bases, and the junction held 2 bases outside the gene matches. This CDR3 is built from 13 residues. Germline-derived CDR1 and CDR2 are MGHRA and YSYEKL.

The sample comprised naive CD8+ T cells sorted from blood. The rearrangement uses TRBV4-1 and TRBJ2-3; TRBD2 matches 8 bases. This TCR came from a man aged 30 to 39 in good health. The CDR3 protein is CASSQLAGDTQYF. CDR3 in DNA: TGCGCCAGCAGCCAGTTAGCGGGGGATACGCAGTATTTT.